This TCR beta chain was sequenced for a study of T cell repertoires in cytomegalovirus infection. Study as a whole: Shared public TCR beta signatures pointed to both CMV infection and a matching HLA type.

This clonotype appeared many times. Its target is not known. The CDR3 totals 16 residues. Germline CDR1 reads MNHEY; CDR2 reads SVGAGI. Trimming took 0 bases from V and 10 from J, leaving 21 bases between them. TCRdb re-called the reads with MiXCR, one entry per CDR3 protein. The sample carries 650,000 to 850,000 distinct CDR3 sequences, around 29% recorded once. This TCR derives from a human donor in good health (CMV status not recorded). Some clones in this sample may be carry-over from other donors' samples. The rearrangement joins TRBV6-5 to TRBJ1-2; D is uncertain. Sequencing used cultured CD8+ T cells from PBMCs, obtained from culture after CMV antigen stimulation. The CDR3 sequence is CASSYSVYSRFRDYTF. The CDR3 nucleotides read TGTGCCAGCAGTTACTCGGTTTATTCCCGTTTCCGAGACTACACCTTC.